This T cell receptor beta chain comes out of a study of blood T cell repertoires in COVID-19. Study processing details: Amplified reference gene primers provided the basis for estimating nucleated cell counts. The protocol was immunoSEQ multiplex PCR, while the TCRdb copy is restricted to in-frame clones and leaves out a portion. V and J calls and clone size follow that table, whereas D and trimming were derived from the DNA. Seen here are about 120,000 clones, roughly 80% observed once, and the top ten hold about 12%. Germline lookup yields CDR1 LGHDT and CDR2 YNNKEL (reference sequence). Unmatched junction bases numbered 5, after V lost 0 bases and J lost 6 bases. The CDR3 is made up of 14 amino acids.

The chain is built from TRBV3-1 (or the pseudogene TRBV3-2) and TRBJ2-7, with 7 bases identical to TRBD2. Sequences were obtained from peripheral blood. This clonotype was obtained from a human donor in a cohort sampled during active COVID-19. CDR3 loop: CASSQERGFSEQYF. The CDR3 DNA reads TGTGCCAGCAGCCAAGAGCGGGGGTTTAGCGAGCAGTACTTC.